The 31 T cell receptor beta chains given below trace back to one sample, sequenced in a study of blood T cell repertoires in COVID-19. Method: immunoSEQ multiplex PCR; TCRdb's copy keeps in-frame clones and lacks some. The sample has roughly 500,000 clones; 88% are singletons. Sequencing was carried out using PBMCs or T cells enriched from blood (not recorded which). The receptors here all came from a woman between 40 and 50 years old who had recovered from COVID-19.

The chain recombines TRBV5-1 with TRBJ1-2; D is perhaps TRBD1 (5 bases). The CDR3 consists of 13 residues. Germline V gives CDR1 SGHRS, CDR2 YFSETQ. The V end was cut by 2 bases, the J end by 7 bases, with 12 bases between. CDR3 protein: CASSLTGEIGYTF. As DNA, the CDR3 is TGCGCCAGCAGCTTAACGGGGGAAATTGGCTACACCTTC.

The V gene is TRBV3-1 (or the pseudogene TRBV3-2), the J gene TRBJ2-2, with 9 positions matching TRBD2. The germline V gene has CDR1 LGHDT and CDR2 YNNKEL (reference sequence). The CDR3 loop spans 19 amino acids. With 4 bases clipped from V and 6 bases from J, the junction kept 18 bases outside the gene matches. The CDR3 bases are TGTGCCAGCAGCCTTACTCCGGGACTAGCAGAAGCGACACCCGGGGAGCTGTTTTTT. It yields the protein CASSLTPGLAEATPGELFF.

Points on this clone: Other DNA sequences in the same sample also yield this CDR3. The CDR3: CASSYSTSSYNEQFF. The CDR3 coding sequence is TGTGCCAGCAGTTATTCTACCTCCTCCTACAATGAGCAGTTCTTC. The V call is TRBV6-5, the J call TRBJ2-1; D call uncertain. Per the germline V gene, CDR1 is MNHEY and CDR2 is SVGAGI. V was clipped by 3 bases and J by 0 bases, with 9 bases between them. The CDR3 length is 15 residues.

The CDR3 region is CASSLERGFGNNEQYF. CDR3 in DNA: TGTGCCAGCAGCTTAGAGAGAGGGTTCGGGAACAACGAGCAGTACTTC. This chain uses TRBV11-2 with TRBJ2-7; D may be TRBD2 (5 bases). CDR3 length: 16 residues. In germline, CDR1 is SGHAT, CDR2 FQNNGV. Trimming cost V 0 bases and J 5 bases, with 17 bases left between them.

This chain uses TRBV7-8 with TRBJ2-5; D call uncertain. Germline V gene lookup returns CDR1 SGHVS and CDR2 FQNEAQ. CDR3 length: 15 amino acids. Trimming took 3 bases from V and 3 from J, leaving 14 bases between them. The CDR3 nucleotides are TGTGCCAGCAGCTTCCTGGGCTCACGCAAAGAGACCCAGTACTTC. Its protein product is CASSFLGSRKETQYF.

V gene TRBV10-3 combines with J gene TRBJ2-2; 7 bases match TRBD2. CDR1 is ENHRY and CDR2 is SYGVKD in the germline V gene. With V trimmed by 6 bases and J by 2 bases, 6 bases remained unmatched. This CDR3 contains 15 residues. The CDR3 spells CAISQRDGNTGELFF. The CDR3 DNA reads as TGTGCCATCAGCCAGCGGGACGGAAACACCGGGGAGCTGTTTTTT.

V is TRBV10-2 and J is TRBJ2-7; D ambiguous. V lost 8 bases, J lost 5 bases, and 16 bases lay in between. This CDR3 is 13 amino acids long. Germline-derived CDR1 and CDR2 are WSHSY and SAAADI. The CDR3 sequence is CASRVEVIHEQYF. In DNA form, the CDR3 reads TGCGCCAGCCGTGTCGAGGTGATCCACGAGCAGTACTTC.

This chain joins TRBV11-2 and TRBJ2-3; TRBD2 matches at 12 bases. Unmatched junction bases numbered 3, after V lost 3 bases and J lost 14 bases. Germline CDR1 and CDR2: SGHAT and FQNNGV. This CDR3 has 12 amino acids. In nucleotides, the CDR3 is TGTGCCAGCAGCTTGACTAGCGGGAGTTTGTATTTT. As protein: CASSLTSGSLYF.

This chain links TRBV27 with TRBJ1-4; D is perhaps TRBD1 (5 bases). The V and J ends lost 0 bases and 1 base respectively, with 9 bases between them. This CDR3 has 16 amino acids. Germline V lookup: CDR1 MNHEY, CDR2 SMNVEV (reference sequence). In DNA form, the CDR3 reads TGTGCCAGCAGTTTATCAATCAGGGAAACTAATGAAAAACTGTTTTTT. Its translation: CASSLSIRETNEKLFF. The complete variable domain, with remaining parts taken from reference TRBV27 and TRBJ1-4, reads EAQVTQNPRYLITVTGKKLTVTCSQNMNHEYMSWYRQDPGLGLRQIYYSMNVEVTDKGDVPEGYKVSRKEKRNFPLILESPSPNQTSLYFCASSLSIRETNEKLFFGSGTQLSVL.

The gene calls are TRBV12-3 or TRBV12-4 and TRBJ1-2, with 7 bases matching TRBD1. CDR3 size: 11 residues. The ends lost 8 bases at V and 10 bases at J; junction bases unmatched: 7. The CDR3 sequence: CASGYRGYYTF. CDR3 DNA: TGTGCCAGCGGTTACAGGGGATACTACACCTTC.

The V and J genes are TRBV5-4 and TRBJ2-6, with 7 bases matching TRBD2. The germline CDR1 and CDR2 sequences are SGHNT and YYREEE (reference sequence). The CDR3 length is 17 residues. Trimming at V came to 4 bases and at J to 1 base, leaving 8 bases not matched to a gene. The chain's CDR3 is CASSPGGFPSGANVLTF. CDR3 nucleotide sequence: TGTGCCAGCAGCCCCGGGGGGTTCCCGTCTGGGGCCAACGTCCTGACTTTC.

In this sample, this clone turned up a few times. The CDR3 spells CASSTAGPPNTEAFF. The CDR3 DNA sequence: TGTGCCAGCTCAACAGCGGGCCCGCCCAACACTGAAGCTTTCTTT. The chain couples TRBV18 to TRBJ1-1; D gene ambiguous. With 5 bases removed from V and 2 bases from J, the gap between germline ends came to 15 bases. The CDR3 has 15 amino acids. The germline V gene has CDR1 KGHSH and CDR2 LQKENI.

The chain joins TRBV6-6 to TRBJ2-7; D possibly corresponds to TRBD1 (5 bases). This CDR3 is 14 amino acids long. V was pared by 5 bases and J by 7 bases, with 18 bases between. Per germline, CDR1 MNHNY and CDR2 SVGAGI (reference sequence). The CDR3 here is CASSTRTPPAEQYF. CDR3 DNA sequence: TGTGCCAGCAGTACCCGGACACCGCCGGCGGAGCAGTACTTC.

The V call is TRBV7-2, the J call TRBJ2-6, with D uncertain. Between the trimmed V and J ends, which lost 0 bases and 2 bases, there was a span of 20 bases. Germline V CDR1 and CDR2: SGHTA, FQGNSA. This CDR3 region has 20 residues. CDR3 in amino acids: CASSLAASWVRGTGANVLTF. The CDR3 DNA reads TGTGCCAGCAGCTTAGCCGCGTCTTGGGTCCGAGGTACTGGGGCCAACGTCCTGACTTTC.

The chain carries TRBV28 and TRBJ2-1; a weak D match, TRBD2 (6 bases). Germline lookup yields CDR1 MDHEN and CDR2 SYDVKM. The CDR3 totals 16 residues. V shed 5 bases and J shed 8 bases, with 22 bases lying between them. DNA for the CDR3: TGTGCCAGCAGTCCCCTTGGAGGGAGTAGGCGATATGAGCAGTTCTTC. Amino acids: CASSPLGGSRRYEQFF.

This clone was found once. The chain has TRBV9 and TRBJ2-2; 8 positions agree with TRBD2. CDR1 SGDLS and CDR2 YYNGEE come from the germline V gene. The CDR3 contains 16 residues. The V gene end was trimmed by 0 bases and the J gene end by 4 bases; junction bases not matched to a gene: 5. CDR3: CASSVAGGTVTGELFF. The CDR3 region has the DNA TGTGCCAGCAGCGTAGCGGGAGGGACGGTCACCGGGGAGCTGTTTTTT.

This chain uses TRBV9 with TRBJ2-3; maybe TRBD2 (6 bases). Germline V gene lookup returns CDR1 SGDLS and CDR2 YYNGEE. Deletions cut 6 bases from V and 1 base from J, with 15 bases between. The CDR3 has 15 amino acids. The CDR3 reads CASTLYSGGTDTQYF. The CDR3 DNA is TGTGCCAGCACCTTATATAGCGGAGGCACAGATACGCAGTATTTT. The full variable domain, in which reference TRBV9 and TRBJ2-3 provide the parts outside the CDR3, is DSGVTQTPKHLITATGQRVTLRCSPRSGDLSVYWYQQSLDQGLQFLIQYYNGEERAKGNILERFSAQQFPDLHSELNLSSLELGDSALYFCASTLYSGGTDTQYFGPGTRLTVL.

This clone was seen just once. V usage is TRBV9 and J usage is TRBJ2-7, with 7 bases that match TRBD1. The CDR3 sequence is 15 residues long. Trimming removed 3 bases from V and 2 bases from J; junction bases left unmatched: 8. Looked up from germline, CDR1 is SGDLS and CDR2 is YYNGEE. The CDR3 here is CASSARTGATYEQYF. CDR3 bases: TGTGCCAGCAGCGCGCGGACAGGCGCAACCTACGAGCAGTACTTC.

The J gene is TRBJ2-1, the V gene TRBV4-3, with D hard to call. In germline, CDR1 is LGHNA, CDR2 YSLEER. The CDR3 spans 14 residues. Trimming removed 3 bases at V and 6 bases at J, with 12 bases between. This chain's CDR3 is CASSQGPVRNEQFF. The DNA for the CDR3 is TGCGCCAGCAGCCAGGGCCCAGTTCGCAATGAGCAGTTCTTC.

This chain links TRBV5-8 with TRBJ2-5; 7 bases are shared with TRBD1. The V gene's germline CDR1 is SGHTS and CDR2 YDEGEE. This CDR3 has 16 residues. V gave up 1 base and J gave up 3 bases; unmatched junction bases: 9. CDR3 coding DNA: TGTGCCAGCAGCTTGTCCGGTGCAGGGGGTGAAGAGACCCAGTACTTC. Residues: CASSLSGAGGEETQYF.

DNA for the CDR3: TGTGCCTGGGAGGGGTCTACGTATGGCTACACCTTC. Translating gives CAWEGSTYGYTF. V is TRBV30 and J is TRBJ1-2; perhaps TRBD1 as D (5 bases). V shed 5 bases and J shed 5 bases, with 12 bases lying between them. Germline CDR1 and CDR2: GTSNPN and SVGIG (reference sequence). The CDR3 is 12 amino acids.

V gene TRBV5-1 combines with J gene TRBJ2-3, with a tentative D call TRBD2 (5 bases). The V gene's germline CDR1 is SGHRS and CDR2 YFSETQ. The CDR3 spans 15 residues. With 1 base removed from V and 0 bases from J, the gap between germline ends came to 9 bases. The CDR3 region has the DNA TGCGCCAGCAGCTTGAAGAGGGAAAGCACAGATACGCAGTATTTT. It specifies CASSLKRESTDTQYF.

Details on this clone: Other DNA sequences of this sample code for an identical CDR3. This chain links TRBV19 with TRBJ1-3; D remains unclear. Germline CDR1 LNHDA, CDR2 SQIVND (reference sequence). V was shortened by 5 bases and J by 1 base, with 6 bases between the two germline ends. CDR3 length: 13 amino acids. The DNA of the CDR3 is TGTGCCAGTAGTCGGTATTCTGGAAACACCATATATTTT. Its protein product is CASSRYSGNTIYF.

The chain is built from TRBV19 and TRBJ2-2, with 7 bases identical to TRBD1. Losses at the gene ends were 6 bases for V and 3 bases for J; bases not matched to a gene: 7. Per germline, CDR1 LNHDA and CDR2 SQIVND (reference sequence). The CDR3 is made up of 15 amino acids. CDR3: CASRRRTGHTGELFF. CDR3 sequence (DNA): TGTGCCAGTAGGAGAAGGACAGGACACACCGGGGAGCTGTTTTTT.

Turning to this clone: The junction differs from germline at one of its ends, possibly a read error. The chain carries TRBV12-3 or TRBV12-4 and TRBJ1-4; tentatively, D is TRBD1 (5 bases). The CDR3 is made up of 11 amino acids. This chain's CDR3 is CASSFGAGLIF. In DNA, the CDR3 is TGTGCCAGCAGTTTTGGGGCAGGGTTGATTTTT.

In this sample, this clone turned up a few times. The V call is TRBV4-1, the J call TRBJ1-1; the D is unclear. CDR1 and CDR2 (germline): MGHRA, YSYEKL. This CDR3 is 16 amino acids long. The V gene lost 2 bases and the J gene lost 0 bases, with 13 bases spanning the gap. The CDR3 spells CASSQPSGLMNTEAFF. The CDR3 DNA reads TGCGCCAGCAGCCAACCTTCCGGACTGATGAACACTGAAGCTTTCTTT.

The V call is TRBV7-2, the J call TRBJ1-4; possible D gene TRBD1, 6 bases. This CDR3 region has 16 residues. The V and J ends lost 4 bases and 5 bases respectively, with 17 bases between them. Germline V CDR1 and CDR2: SGHTA, FQGNSA. CDR3 loop: CASSSSLGDINEKLFF. The CDR3 coding sequence is TGTGCCAGCAGCTCATCCTTAGGGGACATAAATGAAAAACTGTTTTTT.

The chain recombines TRBV6-6 with TRBJ2-7; tentative D call: TRBD2 (5 bases). Trimming stripped 7 bases from V and 7 bases from J, with 14 bases between. Germline loops: CDR1 MNHNY, CDR2 SVGAGI (reference sequence). The CDR3 consists of 12 residues. The chain's CDR3 is CASTPPGDEQYF. CDR3 coding DNA: TGTGCCAGCACCCCCCCCGGGGATGAGCAGTACTTC.

The chain uses TRBV10-3 and TRBJ1-4; 9 nucleotides align to TRBD1. Germline V gene sequence: CDR1 ENHRY, CDR2 SYGVKD. The length of the CDR3 is 13 residues. The V segment lost 10 bases and the J segment 8 bases; nucleotides outside the gene matches: 8. The CDR3 spells CATADRGKEKLFF. The CDR3 DNA follows: TGTGCCACGGCGGACAGGGGAAAAGAAAAACTGTTTTTT.

This chain links TRBV27 with TRBJ2-7; TRBD1 aligns across 7 bases. With V trimmed by 5 bases and J by 6 bases, 7 bases remained unmatched. The V gene's germline CDR1 is MNHEY and CDR2 SMNVEV (reference sequence). The CDR3 loop spans 13 amino acids. CDR3 region: CASSKDRWGEQYF. The CDR3 region has the DNA TGTGCCAGCAGTAAGGACAGGTGGGGCGAGCAGTACTTC.

CDR3 amino acids: CASSQYRGWNYGYTF. The DNA for the CDR3 is TGTGCCAGCAGCCAATACAGGGGGTGGAACTATGGCTACACCTTC. J is TRBJ1-2 and V is TRBV3-1 (or the pseudogene TRBV3-2); 8 bases are shared with TRBD1. J gave up 2 bases and V 2 bases, and 4 bases lay outside the gene matches. The CDR3 runs 15 residues. The germline V gene has CDR1 LGHDT and CDR2 YNNKEL (reference sequence).